This T cell receptor beta chain was obtained from a study of OX40 agonist ivuxolimab in advanced cancers. Study findings and constraints: Clonal expansion by week 6 occurred in CD4+ and CD8+ blood T cells (at 0.1 to 3.0 mg/kg).

Concerning this clone itself: Its specificity is unknown.

There are 15 residues in the CDR3. The V segment lost 4 bases and the J segment 4 bases; nucleotides outside the gene matches: 9. Germline CDR1 SGHRS, CDR2 YFSETQ. The protocol was immunoSEQ multiplex PCR, while the TCRdb copy is restricted to in-frame clones and leaves out a portion. The table lists about 76,000 clones, approximately 84% of them singletons. The V and J genes are TRBV5-1 and TRBJ2-3, with TRBD2 matching over 7 bases. This sequence was found in an adult with an advanced solid tumor such as melanoma, head and neck, liver or kidney cancer. The sample here was CD4+ or CD8+ T cells sorted from blood, taken in a trial of the OX40 agonist ivuxolimab. CDR3 protein: CASSAWGGLADTQYF. The CDR3 DNA reads as TGCGCCAGCAGCGCATGGGGGGGACTTGCAGATACGCAGTATTTT.